Below, one T cell receptor (beta chain) is given with its context. Its antigen is unknown. V was clipped by 2 bases and J by 7 bases; unmatched bases: 13. Germline V gene lookup returns CDR1 KGHSH and CDR2 LQKENI. The CDR3 runs to 17 residues. This sample stems from a study of cytomegalovirus exposure and HLA in healthy donors. Study-wide findings and caveats: The authors confirmed in vitro that a few CMV-associated chains were specific for CMV antigens.

This PCR relied on a set of 60 Vbeta primers and 13 Jbeta primers. Repertoires were generated with immunoSEQ multiplex PCR, while TCRdb's copy carries only in-frame clones and drops some. The repertoire holds some 110,000 clones, with roughly three quarters as singletons. Sequencing was performed on PBMCs. The sequence was obtained from a man aged 30 to 39 in good health and CMV-seropositive. This rearrangement joins TRBV18 to TRBJ1-5, with TRBD1 matching over 8 bases. The CDR3 reads CASSPSGTGHLGQPQHF. The CDR3 DNA follows: TGTGCCAGCTCACCATCCGGGACAGGACATCTGGGGCAGCCCCAGCATTTT.